This T cell receptor (beta chain) originates from a study of T-cell reconstitution after alpha-beta-depleted transplantation in children. Germline trimming cut 2 bases from V and 3 bases from J; bases unmatched to any gene: 4. This CDR3 spans 16 amino acids. Germline V lookup: CDR1 SEHNR, CDR2 FQNEAQ (reference sequence). Unique molecular identifiers were incorporated when the TCRbeta library was constructed. MiXCR was run by TCRdb on the PCR reads, yielding one entry per CDR3 protein. The sample carries about 540,000 distinct CDR3 sequences, about 16% recorded once. The chain has TRBV7-9 and TRBJ1-4, with 9 bases lining up with TRBD1. The receptor's source is a human donor who donated a stem cell graft to a child with acute lymphoblastic leukemia. Sample: PBMCs from the stem cell graft donor, taken from the stem cell graft. CDR3 nucleotides: TGTGCCAGCAGCTTAAGGACAGGGGCCTCTAATGAAAAACTGTTTTTT. Its translation is CASSLRTGASNEKLFF. Looking up the rest from reference TRBV7-9 and TRBJ1-4 gives the full variable domain: DTGVSQNPRHKITKRGQNVTFRCDPISEHNRLYWYRQTLGQGPEFLTYFQNEAQLEKSRLLSDRFSAERPKGSFSTLEIQRTEQGDSAMYLCASSLRTGASNEKLFFGSGTQLSVL.